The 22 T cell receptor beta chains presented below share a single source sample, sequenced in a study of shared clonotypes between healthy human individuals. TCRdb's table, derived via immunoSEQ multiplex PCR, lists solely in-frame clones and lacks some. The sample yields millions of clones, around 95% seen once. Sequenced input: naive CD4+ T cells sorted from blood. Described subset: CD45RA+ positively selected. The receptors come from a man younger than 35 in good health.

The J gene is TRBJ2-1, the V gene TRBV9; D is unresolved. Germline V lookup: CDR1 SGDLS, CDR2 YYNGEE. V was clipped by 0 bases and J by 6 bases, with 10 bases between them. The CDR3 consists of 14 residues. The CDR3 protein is CASSVEPWGNEQFF. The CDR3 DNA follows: TGTGCCAGCAGCGTAGAACCCTGGGGCAATGAGCAGTTCTTC.

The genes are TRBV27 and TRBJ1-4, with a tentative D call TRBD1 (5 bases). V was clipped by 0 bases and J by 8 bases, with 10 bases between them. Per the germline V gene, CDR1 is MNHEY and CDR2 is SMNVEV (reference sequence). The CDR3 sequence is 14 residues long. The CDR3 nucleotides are TGTGCCAGCAGTTTATCACGGGGGGGGGAAAAACTGTTTTTT. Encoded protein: CASSLSRGGEKLFF.

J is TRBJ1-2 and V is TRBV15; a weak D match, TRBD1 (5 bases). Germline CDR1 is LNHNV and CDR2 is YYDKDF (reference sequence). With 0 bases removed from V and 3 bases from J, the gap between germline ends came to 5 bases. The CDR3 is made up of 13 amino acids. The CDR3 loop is CATSRETDYGYTF. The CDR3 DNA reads TGTGCCACCAGCAGAGAGACAGACTATGGCTACACCTTC.

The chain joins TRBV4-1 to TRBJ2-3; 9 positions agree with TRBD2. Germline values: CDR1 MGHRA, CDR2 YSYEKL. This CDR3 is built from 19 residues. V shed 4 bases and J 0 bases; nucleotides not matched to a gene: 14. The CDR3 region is CASSPSSGEGRKSTDTQYF. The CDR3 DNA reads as TGCGCCAGCAGCCCCTCTAGCGGGGAGGGAAGGAAAAGCACAGATACGCAGTATTTT.

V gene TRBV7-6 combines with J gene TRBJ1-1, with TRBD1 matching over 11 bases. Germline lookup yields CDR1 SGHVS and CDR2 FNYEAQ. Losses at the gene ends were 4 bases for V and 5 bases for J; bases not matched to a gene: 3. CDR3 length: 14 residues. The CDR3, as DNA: TGTGCCAGCAGCTGGGGACAGGGGGAGACTGAAGCTTTCTTT. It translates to CASSWGQGETEAFF.

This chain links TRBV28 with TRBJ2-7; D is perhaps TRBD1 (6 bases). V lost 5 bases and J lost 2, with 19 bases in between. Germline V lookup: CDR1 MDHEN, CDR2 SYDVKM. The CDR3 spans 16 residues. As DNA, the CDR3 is TGTGCCAGCAGTGCACCCGGGGACACGCGAACCTACGAGCAGTACTTC. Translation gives CASSAPGDTRTYEQYF.

This CDR3 is CASSHGQGGTEAFF. The CDR3, as DNA: TGCGCCAGCAGCCACGGACAGGGGGGCACTGAAGCTTTCTTT. V is TRBV5-1 and J is TRBJ1-1; 10 bases match TRBD1. The V segment lost 4 bases and the J segment 4 bases; nucleotides outside the gene matches: 4. CDR3 length equals 14 residues. In germline, CDR1 is SGHRS, CDR2 YFSETQ.

The CDR3 here is CASSPLPGQGNAGYTF. The CDR3 DNA follows: TGTGCCAGCAGCCCACTTCCGGGGCAGGGGAACGCTGGCTACACCTTC. J is TRBJ1-2 and V is TRBV6-4; a weak D match, TRBD1 (6 bases). The CDR3 runs to 16 residues. Trimming cost V 6 bases and J 7 bases, with 24 bases left between them. Germline CDR1 MRHNA, CDR2 SNTAGT.

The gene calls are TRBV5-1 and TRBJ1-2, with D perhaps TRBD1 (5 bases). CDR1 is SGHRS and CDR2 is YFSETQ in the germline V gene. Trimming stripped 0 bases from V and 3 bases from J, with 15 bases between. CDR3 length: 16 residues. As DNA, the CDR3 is TGCGCCAGCAGCTTGGCCGGGACCCGCAACGACTATGGCTACACCTTC. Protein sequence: CASSLAGTRNDYGYTF.

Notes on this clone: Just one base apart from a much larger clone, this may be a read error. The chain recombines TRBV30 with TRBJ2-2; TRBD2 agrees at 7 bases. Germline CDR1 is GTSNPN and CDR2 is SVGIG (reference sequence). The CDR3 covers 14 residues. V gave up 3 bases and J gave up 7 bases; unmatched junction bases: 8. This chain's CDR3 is CAWRHGGRRGELFF. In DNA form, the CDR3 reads TGTGCCTGGAGACATGGCGGGAGACGCGGGGAGCTGTTTTTT. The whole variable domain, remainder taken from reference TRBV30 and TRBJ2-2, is SQTIHQWPATLVQPVGSPLSLECTVEGTSNPNLYWYRQAAGRGLQLLFYSVGIGQISSEVPQNLSASRPQDRQFILSSKKLLLSDSGFYLCAWRHGGRRGELFFGEGSRLTVL.

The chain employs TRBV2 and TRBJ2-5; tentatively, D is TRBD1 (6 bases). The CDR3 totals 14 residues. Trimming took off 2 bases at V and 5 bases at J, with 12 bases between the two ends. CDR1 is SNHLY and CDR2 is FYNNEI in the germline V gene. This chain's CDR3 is CASSERRGIETQYF. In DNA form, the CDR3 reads TGTGCCAGCAGTGAACGAAGGGGGATCGAGACCCAGTACTTC.

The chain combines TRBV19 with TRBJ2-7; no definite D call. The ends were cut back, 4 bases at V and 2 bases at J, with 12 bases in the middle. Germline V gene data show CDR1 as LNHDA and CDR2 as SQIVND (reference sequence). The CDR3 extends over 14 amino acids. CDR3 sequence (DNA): TGTGCCAGTAGTACTAGGGTAGGGCCCTACGAGCAGTACTTC. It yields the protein CASSTRVGPYEQYF.

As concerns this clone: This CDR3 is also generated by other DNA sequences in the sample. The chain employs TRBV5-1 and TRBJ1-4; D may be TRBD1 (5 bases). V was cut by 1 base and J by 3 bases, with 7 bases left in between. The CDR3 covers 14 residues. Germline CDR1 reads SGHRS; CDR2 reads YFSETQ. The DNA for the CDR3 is TGCGCCAGCAGCTTGATGGGGGCTAATGAAAAACTGTTTTTT. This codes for CASSLMGANEKLFF.

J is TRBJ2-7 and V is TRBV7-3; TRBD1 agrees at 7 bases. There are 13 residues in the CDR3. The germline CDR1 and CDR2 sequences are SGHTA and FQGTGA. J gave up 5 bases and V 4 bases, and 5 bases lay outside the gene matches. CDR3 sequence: CASSSLDRNEQYF. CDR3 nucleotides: TGTGCCAGCAGCTCGTTGGACAGGAACGAGCAGTACTTC.

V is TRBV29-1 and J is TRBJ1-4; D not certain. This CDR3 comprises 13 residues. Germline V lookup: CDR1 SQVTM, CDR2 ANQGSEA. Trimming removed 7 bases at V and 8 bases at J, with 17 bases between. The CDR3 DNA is TGCAGCGCTCTGGGCTCGGGTGGGGAAAAACTGTTTTTT. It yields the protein CSALGSGGEKLFF.

The chain's CDR3 is CASSPPLGELFF. The CDR3 nucleotides are TGTGCCAGCTCACCGCCCCTGGGGGAGCTGTTTTTT. The chain links TRBV18 to TRBJ2-2; no definite D call. The germline gives CDR1 KGHSH, CDR2 LQKENI. Between the trimmed V and J ends, which lost 3 bases and 8 bases, there was a span of 7 bases. CDR3 length: 12 amino acids.

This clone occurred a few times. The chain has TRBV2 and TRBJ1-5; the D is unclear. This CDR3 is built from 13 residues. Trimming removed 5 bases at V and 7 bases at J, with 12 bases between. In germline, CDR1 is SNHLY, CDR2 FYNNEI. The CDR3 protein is CASSQSIGQPQHF. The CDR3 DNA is TGTGCCAGCAGTCAATCCATTGGCCAGCCCCAGCATTTT.

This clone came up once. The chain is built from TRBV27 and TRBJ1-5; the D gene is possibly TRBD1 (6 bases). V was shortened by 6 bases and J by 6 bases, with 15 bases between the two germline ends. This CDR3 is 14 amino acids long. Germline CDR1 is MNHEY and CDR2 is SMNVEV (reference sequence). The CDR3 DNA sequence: TGTGCCAGCAGCTTACAGGGTGGGGCTCAGCCCCAGCATTTT. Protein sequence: CASSLQGGAQPQHF.

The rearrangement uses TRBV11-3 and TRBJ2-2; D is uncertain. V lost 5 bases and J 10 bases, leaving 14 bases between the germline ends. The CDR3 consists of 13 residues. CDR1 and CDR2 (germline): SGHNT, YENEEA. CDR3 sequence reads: CASSASDRSELFF. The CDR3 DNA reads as TGTGCCAGCAGCGCCTCGGACCGCTCGGAGCTGTTTTTT. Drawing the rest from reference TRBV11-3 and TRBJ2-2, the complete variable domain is EAGVVQSPRYKIIEKKQPVAFWCNPISGHNTLYWYLQNLGQGPELLIRYENEEAVDDSQLPKDRFSAERLKGVDSTLKIQPAELGDSAVYLCASSASDRSELFFGEGSRLTVL.

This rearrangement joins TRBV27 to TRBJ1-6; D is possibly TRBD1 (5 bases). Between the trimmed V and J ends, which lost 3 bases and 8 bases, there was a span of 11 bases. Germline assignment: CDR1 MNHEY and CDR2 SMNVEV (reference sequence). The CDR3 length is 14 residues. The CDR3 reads CASSFGARDSPLHF. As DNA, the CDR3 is TGTGCCAGCAGTTTCGGGGCCAGGGATTCACCCCTCCACTTT.

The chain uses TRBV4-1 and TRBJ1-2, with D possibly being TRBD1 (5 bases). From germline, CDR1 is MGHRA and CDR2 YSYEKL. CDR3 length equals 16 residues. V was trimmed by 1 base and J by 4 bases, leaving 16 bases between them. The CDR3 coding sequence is TGCGCCAGCAGCCAAGTATGGACGTCAGGGCTCTATGGCTACACCTTC. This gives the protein CASSQVWTSGLYGYTF.

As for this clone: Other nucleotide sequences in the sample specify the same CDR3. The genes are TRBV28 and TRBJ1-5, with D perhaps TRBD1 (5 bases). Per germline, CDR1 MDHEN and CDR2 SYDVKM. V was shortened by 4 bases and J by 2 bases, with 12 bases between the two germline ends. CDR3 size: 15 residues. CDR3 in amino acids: CASSYGGGGNQPQHF. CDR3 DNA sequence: TGTGCCAGCAGTTATGGCGGGGGGGGCAATCAGCCCCAGCATTTT.